These 32 T cell receptor beta chains came from one sample sequenced in a study of beta chain features in type 1 diabetes (dated by TCRdb to 2016 to 2019). Paper-wide results and their limitations: Type 1 diabetes patients showed a moderate but significant shortening of TCRB CDR3 length in all four CD4+ subsets.

The library was generated by the immunoSEQ multiplex PCR assay. All of the isolated RNA was reverse transcribed with the High Capacity cDNA Reverse Transcription Kit, so expressed TCRB transcripts were sequenced. TCRdb holds this immuneACCESS table with in-frame rearrangements only. Some clones are missing; in checked studies, unresolved V genes explain under half, and the rest has no known cause. The table for this sample lists about 230,000 clones; around 15% of them were counted only once. Clones ranked in the top ten supply about 0.078% of the sample. Their specific antigens are unknown. The sequencing input was naive CD4+ T cells from blood. The cell subset or site label for this specimen denotes: true naive CD4+ T cells. These receptors all come from a man younger than 45 with type 1 diabetes.

This clone showed up just a few times. CDR3 loop: CASSQTPGGSYNEQFF. The CDR3 bases are TGCGCCAGCAGTCAGACCCCGGGCGGCTCCTACAATGAGCAGTTCTTC. The rearrangement joins TRBV23-1 to TRBJ2-1; D unresolved. TRBV23-1 is filed as an ORF, its function uncertain. CDR3 length: 16 amino acids. Trimming took 3 bases from V and 0 from J, leaving 12 bases between them.

The V and J genes are TRBV5-4 and TRBJ2-1; 8 positions agree with TRBD2. J lost 6 bases, V lost 3 bases, and 5 bases had no gene match. The CDR3 sequence is 14 residues long. CDR1 is SGHNT and CDR2 is YYREEE in the germline V gene (reference sequence). In nucleotides, the CDR3 is TGTGCCAGCAGCTCCCGGGAGGGGGGCAATGAGCAGTTCTTC. This encodes CASSSREGGNEQFF. Using reference TRBV5-4 and TRBJ2-1 for the parts outside the CDR3, the full variable domain is ETGVTQSPTHLIKTRGQQVTLRCSSQSGHNTVSWYQQALGQGPQFIFQYYREEENGRGNFPPRFSGLQFPNYSSELNVNALELDDSALYLCASSSREGGNEQFFGPGTRLTVL.

V gene TRBV29-1 combines with J gene TRBJ2-3; D remains unclear. Germline V CDR1 and CDR2: SQVTM, ANQGSEA. The CDR3 has 14 residues. V lost 6 bases to trimming and J lost 2 bases, with 15 bases between them. The CDR3 DNA is TGCAGCGTATCGAAGAGGACCCCCACAGATACGCAGTATTTT. As protein: CSVSKRTPTDTQYF.

The V call is TRBV14, the J call TRBJ2-1, with D maybe TRBD2 (6 bases). The length of the CDR3 is 15 residues. Germline CDR1 is SGHDN and CDR2 is FVKESK. V was cut by 5 bases and J by 4 bases, with 15 bases left in between. As DNA, the CDR3 is TGTGCCAGCAGCGGGCGGGACTTCTGGTACAATGAGCAGTTCTTC. It translates to CASSGRDFWYNEQFF.

This chain connects TRBV28 to TRBJ2-5, with 10 bases identical to TRBD1. Germline CDR1 reads MDHEN; CDR2 reads SYDVKM. CDR3 length equals 16 residues. J was trimmed by 2 bases and V by 7 bases; bases with no gene match: 10. Here the CDR3 reads CASTTPGTGDQETQYF. The CDR3 nucleotides are TGTGCCAGCACCACCCCAGGGACAGGGGATCAAGAGACCCAGTACTTC.

In its sample, this clone was seen a few times. The V call is TRBV18, the J call TRBJ1-5; 9 bases align to TRBD1. The J segment lost 5 bases and the V segment lost 6 bases, leaving 5 bases of the junction unmatched. CDR1 is KGHSH and CDR2 is LQKENI in the germline V gene. The CDR3 has 14 amino acids. Here the CDR3 DNA reads TGTGCCAGCTCTGGGACAGGGAGGGATCAGCCCCAGCATTTT. It encodes CASSGTGRDQPQHF.

V and J are TRBV15 and TRBJ2-3; no reliable D call. The length of the CDR3 is 12 residues. CDR1 and CDR2 (germline): LNHNV, YYDKDF (reference sequence). V was trimmed by 5 bases and J by 2 bases, leaving 5 bases between them. CDR3 amino acids: CATSANTDTQYF. The CDR3 nucleotides are TGTGCCACCAGCGCTAACACAGATACGCAGTATTTT. Full variable domain (outside the CDR3, taken from reference TRBV15 and TRBJ2-3): DAMVIQNPRYQVTQFGKPVTLSCSQTLNHNVMYWYQQKSSQAPKLLFHYYDKDFNNEADTPDNFQSRRPNTSFCFLDIRSPGLGDTAMYLCATSANTDTQYFGPGTRLTVL.

The chain combines TRBV9 with TRBJ2-3; 9 nucleotides align to TRBD2. This CDR3 comprises 16 residues. The V segment lost 0 bases and the J segment 3 bases; nucleotides outside the gene matches: 5. Germline CDR1 and CDR2: SGDLS and YYNGEE. The CDR3 DNA reads as TGTGCCAGCAGCGTAGCCGGGCTAGCGGGGACAGATACGCAGTATTTT. Its protein product is CASSVAGLAGTDTQYF.

Of note for this clone: This sample includes further DNA sequences coding for the same CDR3. This chain links TRBV27 with TRBJ1-2; TRBD1 is a possible D gene (6 bases). Trimming shortened V by 2 bases and J by 2 bases, and 6 bases separated the two germline ends. Germline CDR1 reads MNHEY; CDR2 reads SMNVEV (reference sequence). This CDR3 is built from 13 residues. Here the CDR3 DNA reads TGTGCCAGCAGTTTACAGGGGAACTATGGCTACACCTTC. Translating gives CASSLQGNYGYTF.

This clone occurred a few times. V usage is TRBV5-1 and J usage is TRBJ1-2; no firm D call. Germline CDR1 is SGHRS and CDR2 is YFSETQ. The ends were cut back, 4 bases at V and 4 bases at J, with 17 bases in the middle. The CDR3 is 15 residues long. The CDR3 region is CASSPIVEKGYGYTF. Written as DNA, the CDR3 is TGCGCCAGCAGCCCCATTGTGGAGAAGGGCTATGGCTACACCTTC.

This chain joins TRBV10-3 and TRBJ2-6; tentative D call: TRBD2 (5 bases). V lost 5 bases, J lost 3 bases, and 14 bases lay in between. CDR3 length: 16 residues. Germline loops: CDR1 ENHRY, CDR2 SYGVKD. In DNA form, the CDR3 reads TGTGCCATCAGTCAAGAGGGAGAGAGTGGGGCCAACGTCCTGACTTTC. Its translation: CAISQEGESGANVLTF.

V is TRBV29-1 and J is TRBJ2-5; 9 nucleotides match TRBD1. Trimming cost V 6 bases and J 4 bases; bases outside gene matches: 6. The CDR3 sequence is 13 residues long. Germline-derived CDR1 and CDR2 are SQVTM and ANQGSEA. The CDR3 reads CSVVQGAGETQYF. For the CDR3, the DNA is TGCAGCGTCGTACAGGGGGCTGGAGAGACCCAGTACTTC.

V is TRBV30 and J is TRBJ1-2, with D possibly TRBD1 on 6 matching bases. CDR1 is GTSNPN and CDR2 is SVGIG in the germline V gene (reference sequence). This CDR3 spans 14 amino acids. V was pared by 0 bases and J by 8 bases, with 16 bases between. This CDR3 is CAWSVLLQGYGYTF. The CDR3 coding sequence is TGTGCCTGGAGTGTACTCTTGCAGGGGTACGGCTACACCTTC. Filled out from reference TRBV30 and TRBJ1-2, the complete variable domain reads SQTIHQWPATLVQPVGSPLSLECTVEGTSNPNLYWYRQAAGRGLQLLFYSVGIGQISSEVPQNLSASRPQDRQFILSSKKLLLSDSGFYLCAWSVLLQGYGYTFGSGTRLTVV.

V is TRBV4-2 and J is TRBJ2-5; 7 nucleotides agree with TRBD2. CDR3 length: 15 amino acids. The V and J ends lost 4 bases and 0 bases, in that order; junction bases with no gene match: 5. Germline assignment: CDR1 LGHNA and CDR2 YNFKEQ. CDR3 loop: CASSPGTKYQETQYF. CDR3 nucleotide sequence: TGTGCCAGCAGCCCCGGGACTAAGTACCAAGAGACCCAGTACTTC.

V gene TRBV7-3 combines with J gene TRBJ2-6; D call uncertain. Trimming removed 5 bases at V and 0 bases at J, with 8 bases between. This CDR3 contains 15 residues. Germline V gene lookup returns CDR1 SGHTA and CDR2 FQGTGA. For the CDR3, the DNA is TGTGCCAGCAGCGCCGGCCTCTCTGGGGCCAACGTCCTGACTTTC. Protein product: CASSAGLSGANVLTF.

Only a few counts were recorded for this clone. The genes are TRBV19 and TRBJ2-7, with 9 positions matching TRBD2. Trimming took 6 bases from V and 0 from J; bases not matched to a gene: 6. This CDR3 region has 15 residues. Germline assignment: CDR1 LNHDA and CDR2 SQIVND (reference sequence). As DNA, the CDR3 is TGTGCCAGTAGGATTCATAGCGGGAGCTCCTACGAGCAGTACTTC. Its translation is CASRIHSGSSYEQYF. Supplemented by reference TRBV19 and TRBJ2-7, the full variable domain reads DGGITQSPKYLFRKEGQNVTLSCEQNLNHDAMYWYRQDPGQGLRLIYYSQIVNDFQKGDIAEGYSVSREKKESFPLTVTSAQKNPTAFYLCASRIHSGSSYEQYFGPGTRLTVT.

The J gene is TRBJ1-1, the V gene TRBV18; the D gene is possibly TRBD1 (6 bases). CDR1 and CDR2 (germline): KGHSH, LQKENI. The CDR3 has 14 residues. Trimming cost V 1 base and J 3 bases, with 9 bases left between them. This CDR3 reads CASSPRGGYTEAFF. The CDR3 region has the DNA TGTGCCAGCTCACCACGAGGGGGGTACACTGAAGCTTTCTTT.

The rearrangement joins TRBV7-9 to TRBJ2-5, with a possible D match to TRBD1 (6 bases). This CDR3 comprises 15 residues. CDR1 is SEHNR, CDR2 FQNEAQ, per germline (reference sequence). Trimming removed 2 bases from V and 1 base from J, with 11 bases in between. The CDR3 nucleotides read TGTGCCAGCAGCTTAAATGGACAGCCCCAAGAGACCCAGTACTTC. Translation: CASSLNGQPQETQYF. Full variable domain (outside the CDR3, taken from reference TRBV7-9 and TRBJ2-5): DTGVSQNPRHKITKRGQNVTFRCDPISEHNRLYWYRQTLGQGPEFLTYFQNEAQLEKSRLLSDRFSAERPKGSFSTLEIQRTEQGDSAMYLCASSLNGQPQETQYFGPGTRLLVL.

The chain has TRBV4-1 and TRBJ2-5; 7 positions agree with TRBD1. This CDR3 is built from 15 residues. CDR1 and CDR2 from the germline V gene are MGHRA and YSYEKL. The J segment lost 4 bases and the V segment lost 3 bases, leaving 8 bases of the junction unmatched. The chain's CDR3 is CASSHRQGGPETQYF. The CDR3 nucleotides are TGCGCCAGCAGCCACCGACAGGGTGGCCCAGAGACCCAGTACTTC.

The chain recombines TRBV23-1 with TRBJ1-2; D remains unclear. TRBV23-1 counts as an open reading frame of uncertain function. This CDR3 spans 11 amino acids. With 5 bases removed from V and 4 bases from J, the gap between germline ends came to 5 bases. Written as DNA, the CDR3 is TGCGCCAGCAGTAGCCCCTATGGCTACACCTTC. Its translation: CASSSPYGYTF.

This clone has a handful of counts. The V call is TRBV7-2, the J call TRBJ1-5; D is unclear. This CDR3 is 14 amino acids long. Germline V CDR1 and CDR2: SGHTA, FQGNSA. Trimming cost V 5 bases and J 0 bases, with 8 bases left between them. CDR3 protein: CASSPDGSNQPQHF. The CDR3, as DNA: TGTGCCAGCAGCCCGGACGGTAGCAATCAGCCCCAGCATTTT.

The chain links TRBV25-1 to TRBJ2-2; TRBD2 is a possible D gene (6 bases). Germline V CDR1 and CDR2: MGHDK, SYGVNS. The CDR3 sequence is 13 residues long. V was pared by 2 bases and J by 6 bases, with 7 bases between. The CDR3 protein is CASSERRAGELFF. The CDR3 bases are TGTGCCAGCAGTGAAAGGAGGGCCGGGGAGCTGTTTTTT.

This clone was detected only a few times. This chain connects TRBV18 to TRBJ2-5; 7 nucleotides line up with TRBD1. Germline loops: CDR1 KGHSH, CDR2 LQKENI. The ends lost 3 bases at V and 1 base at J; junction bases unmatched: 8. The CDR3 extends over 16 amino acids. The CDR3, as DNA: TGTGCCAGCTCACCGGCAGGGGGTGGATTCCAAGAGACCCAGTACTTC. Encoded protein: CASSPAGGGFQETQYF.

This clone was found a few times. This chain joins TRBV7-9 and TRBJ2-7, with TRBD2 as a possible D gene (6 bases). The CDR3 length is 17 residues. Germline CDR1 is SEHNR and CDR2 is FQNEAQ (reference sequence). With 2 bases removed from V and 0 bases from J, the gap between germline ends came to 17 bases. The CDR3 DNA sequence: TGTGCCAGCAGCTTACCCCGGCGCGGGATTCGCTCCTACGAGCAGTACTTC. It specifies CASSLPRRGIRSYEQYF.

This clone was detected only a few times. This sample includes further DNA sequences coding for the same CDR3. V is TRBV7-2 and J is TRBJ2-1; perhaps TRBD2 as D (6 bases). V was pared by 3 bases and J by 0 bases, with 9 bases between. Germline V gene sequence: CDR1 SGHTA, CDR2 FQGNSA. The CDR3 consists of 15 residues. CDR3 nucleotide sequence: TGTGCCAGCAGCTTCTCCGGGAGCTCCTACAATGAGCAGTTCTTC. Its translation is CASSFSGSSYNEQFF.

This CDR3 reads CASSPRQITGELFF. The CDR3 DNA reads TGTGCCAGCAGTCCCCGACAGATCACCGGGGAGCTGTTTTTT. The chain employs TRBV28 and TRBJ2-2; D may be TRBD1 (5 bases). This CDR3 has 14 amino acids. Germline CDR1 MDHEN, CDR2 SYDVKM. V dropped 5 bases and J dropped 4 bases, with 11 bases sitting between them.

This clone has just a few counts. The chain combines TRBV7-2 with TRBJ2-7; 7 bases line up with TRBD1. V trimming: 4 bases; J trimming: 1 base; junction bases outside the gene matches: 10. The CDR3 is made up of 16 amino acids. Germline CDR1 SGHTA, CDR2 FQGNSA. CDR3 nucleotide sequence: TGTGCCAGCAGCTCTCATACGGGACAGCGATCCTACGAGCAGTACTTC. It specifies CASSSHTGQRSYEQYF. Looking up the rest from reference TRBV7-2 and TRBJ2-7 gives the full variable domain: GAGVSQSPSNKVTEKGKDVELRCDPISGHTALYWYRQSLGQGLEFLIYFQGNSAPDKSGLPSDRFSAERTGGSVSTLTIQRTQQEDSAVYLCASSSHTGQRSYEQYFGPGTRLTVT.

The CDR3 sequence is CASSPGSRANTGELFF. The CDR3 DNA follows: TGTGCCAGCAGCCCCGGGTCCCGTGCGAACACCGGGGAGCTGTTTTTT. This sequence joins TRBV5-4 and TRBJ2-2; D gene unclear. V was trimmed by 4 bases and J by 0 bases, leaving 13 bases between them. CDR1 SGHNT and CDR2 YYREEE come from the germline V gene (reference sequence). The CDR3 has 16 residues.

The table lists this clone with a few counts. The V gene is TRBV6-6, the J gene TRBJ2-3; D remains ambiguous. The V gene lost 7 bases and the J gene lost 2 bases, with 4 bases spanning the gap. The germline V gene encodes CDR1 MNHNY and CDR2 SVGAGI (reference sequence). The CDR3 covers 11 residues. CDR3 sequence (DNA): TGTGCCAGCACCCACACAGATACGCAGTATTTT. Protein product: CASTHTDTQYF.

This clone was found a few times. This chain links TRBV9 with TRBJ1-2; D not resolved. Germline values: CDR1 SGDLS, CDR2 YYNGEE. V lost 4 bases and J lost 2, with 6 bases in between. This CDR3 spans 12 amino acids. This chain's CDR3 is CASSPNNYGYTF. The CDR3 region has the DNA TGTGCCAGCAGCCCCAACAACTATGGCTACACCTTC.

DNA for the CDR3: TGTGCCAGCGCCCTCCGTGCCGAAGAGACCCAGTACTTC. It is translated as CASALRAEETQYF. The chain joins TRBV25-1 to TRBJ2-5, with no clear D. Per the germline V gene, CDR1 is MGHDK and CDR2 is SYGVNS. With 8 bases removed from V and 3 bases from J, the gap between germline ends came to 13 bases. The CDR3 extends over 13 amino acids. The variable domain in full, completed from reference TRBV25-1 and TRBJ2-5, reads EADIYQTPRYLVIGTGKKITLECSQTMGHDKMYWYQQDPGMELHLIHYSYGVNSTEKGDLSSESTVSRIRTEHFPLTLESARPSHTSQYLCASALRAEETQYFGPGTRLLVL.

The chain carries TRBV28 and TRBJ2-7; D is unresolved. CDR3 length: 16 amino acids. Germline V CDR1 and CDR2: MDHEN, SYDVKM. Trimming removed 3 bases from V and 2 bases from J, with 17 bases in between. The CDR3: CASSFQLKTRTYEQYF. The CDR3 coding sequence is TGTGCCAGCAGTTTCCAGTTAAAGACCAGAACCTACGAGCAGTACTTC. Full variable domain (rest looked up from reference TRBV28 and TRBJ2-7): DVKVTQSSRYLVKRTGEKVFLECVQDMDHENMFWYRQDPGLGLRLIYFSYDVKMKEKGDIPEGYSVSREKKERFSLILESASTNQTSMYLCASSFQLKTRTYEQYFGPGTRLTVT.